One and the same sample provided the 23 T cell receptor beta chains below, sequenced in a study of blood T cells in healthy people across ages. A second 7 to 11 cycle PCR used barcoded and J-beta primers. TCRdb reanalysed the 5' RACE reads using MiXCR and keeps one entry per CDR3 protein. The repertoire consists of 550,000 to 750,000 distinct CDR3 sequences, with approximately 21% occurring once and the leading ten covering around 3.4%. Sequences were obtained from blood. The receptors originated from a man between 65 and 85 years old in good health.

This clonotype showed up just a few times. The J gene is TRBJ2-5, the V gene TRBV2; 12 nucleotides align to TRBD2. CDR1 and CDR2 (germline): SNHLY, FYNNEI. This CDR3 is built from 18 residues. J was trimmed by 2 bases and V by 3 bases; bases with no gene match: 10. The CDR3 DNA follows: TGTGCCAGCAGTGACAGCGGACTAGCGGGGAAAATACAAGAGACCCAGTACTTC. Encoded protein: CASSDSGLAGKIQETQYF.

This chain links TRBV7-8 with TRBJ2-5; no definite D call. CDR1 SGHVS and CDR2 FQNEAQ come from the germline V gene. The CDR3 covers 13 residues. V dropped 1 base and J dropped 4 bases, with 7 bases sitting between them. The CDR3 protein is CASSLEPVETQYF. In DNA form, the CDR3 reads TGTGCCAGCAGCTTAGAACCCGTAGAGACCCAGTACTTC.

This rearrangement joins TRBV12-3 or TRBV12-4 to TRBJ1-5; D remains unclear. The CDR3 loop spans 13 amino acids. Trimming cost V 0 bases and J 7 bases, with 7 bases left between them. The CDR3 nucleotides read TGTGCCAGCAGTTTAGCCTGGGTACAGCCCCAGCATTTT. Translating it yields CASSLAWVQPQHF.

There are a few counts of this clonotype. This sequence joins TRBV6-5 and TRBJ2-4, with a tentative D call TRBD1 (5 bases). Trimming shortened V by 2 bases and J by 7 bases, and 12 bases separated the two germline ends. Germline loops: CDR1 MNHEY, CDR2 SVGAGI. The CDR3 totals 14 residues. The CDR3 sequence: CASSYETAKNIQYF. The CDR3 DNA reads as TGTGCCAGCAGTTACGAGACAGCGAAGAACATTCAGTACTTC.

This chain uses TRBV6-1 with TRBJ2-2, with TRBD2 matching over 13 bases. The CDR3 sequence is 16 residues long. Germline loops: CDR1 MNHNS, CDR2 SASEGT. J gave up 5 bases and V 10 bases, and 10 bases lay outside the gene matches. The CDR3 reads CAIQTSGRKSTGELFF. The CDR3 nucleotides are TGTGCCATCCAGACTAGCGGGAGGAAATCGACCGGGGAGCTGTTTTTT.

In its sample, this clonotype was seen a few times. The chain uses TRBV3-1 and TRBJ2-7; D remains unclear. The DNA end is more similar to TRBJ2-1, so the J call may be wrong. Germline V gives CDR1 LGHDT, CDR2 YNNKEL (reference sequence). The CDR3 has 16 residues. The CDR3 sequence: CASSQAITGGTNEQFF. CDR3 sequence (DNA): TGTGCCAGCAGCCAAGCTATCACGGGCGGTACCAATGAGCAGTTCTTC.

On this clonotype itself: The junction and the germline gene differ at one end; a read error may be behind it. This sequence joins TRBV19 and TRBJ2-6, with 10 bases aligning to TRBD1. Per germline, CDR1 LNHDA and CDR2 SQIVND (reference sequence). The CDR3 extends over 17 amino acids. The CDR3 region is CASSTTGGFSGANVPTF. CDR3 sequence (DNA): TGTGCCAGTAGTACGACAGGGGGCTTCTCTGGGGCCAACGTCCCGACTTTC.

This clonotype was detected ten times or more. The gene calls are TRBV20-1 and TRBJ2-7; 10 bases align to TRBD1. Germline trimming cut 4 bases from V and 2 bases from J; bases unmatched to any gene: 5. This CDR3 comprises 14 residues. Germline CDR1 DFQATT, CDR2 SNEGSKA (reference sequence). CDR3 region: CSATTGGVPYEQYF. CDR3 bases: TGCAGTGCTACGACAGGGGGCGTTCCCTACGAGCAGTACTTC.

This chain links TRBV6-2 or TRBV6-3 with TRBJ2-7; weak D call: TRBD1 (6 bases). Germline CDR1 reads MNHEY; CDR2 reads SVGEGT. The CDR3 totals 14 residues. V lost 0 bases and J lost 7, with 13 bases in between. The DNA of the CDR3 is TGTGCCAGCAGTTACTCCAGGGGATCGGGAGAGCAGTACTTC. Amino acids: CASSYSRGSGEQYF.

This chain connects TRBV20-1 to TRBJ1-2; no definite D call. CDR1 and CDR2 (germline): DFQATT, SNEGSKA (reference sequence). V was trimmed by 5 bases and J by 3 bases, leaving 10 bases between them. The CDR3 length is 12 residues. The CDR3 DNA sequence: TGCAGTGCTCTGGACCCCGACTATGGCTACACCTTC. It translates to CSALDPDYGYTF.

For this clonotype: The germline gene is not matched at one end of the junction; a read error may be the cause. V and J are TRBV29-1 and TRBJ1-2; D is uncertain. Germline V gives CDR1 SQVTM, CDR2 ANQGSEA. There are 12 residues in the CDR3. The CDR3: CSVEDANYGYTF. The CDR3, as DNA: TGCAGCGTCGAAGATGCTAACTATGGCTACACCTTC.

This clonotype was seen more than once but under ten times. The genes are TRBV20-1 and TRBJ2-5; D not resolved. The CDR3 contains 14 residues. V was trimmed by 0 bases and J by 2 bases, leaving 10 bases between them. CDR1 and CDR2 from the germline V gene are DFQATT and SNEGSKA (reference sequence). CDR3 nucleotide sequence: TGCAGTGCTAGAGATGCGACGGAGCAAGAGACCCAGTACTTC. Amino acid sequence: CSARDATEQETQYF.

This clonotype showed up just once. At one end the junction does not follow the germline gene, possibly because of a read error. The chain couples TRBV28 to TRBJ2-4; D is perhaps TRBD1 or TRBD2 (6 bases each). Per germline, CDR1 MDHEN and CDR2 SYDVKM. The CDR3 covers 15 residues. CDR3 coding DNA: TGTGCCTGCAGATCCCCGGGGGCTGCCAAAAACATTCAGTACTTC. Translation gives CACRSPGAAKNIQYF.

This clonotype was counted at least ten times. This chain links TRBV4-1 with TRBJ2-5; TRBD2 agrees at 12 bases. The CDR3 covers 19 residues. Trimming cost V 0 bases and J 3 bases; bases outside gene matches: 11. The germline gives CDR1 MGHRA, CDR2 YSYEKL. This chain's CDR3 is CASSQDLELAGGGKETQYF. The CDR3 DNA is TGCGCCAGCAGCCAAGATCTTGAACTAGCGGGAGGAGGAAAAGAGACCCAGTACTTC.

This clonotype was counted only a few times. V gene TRBV11-2 combines with J gene TRBJ1-4; TRBD1 matches at 8 bases. This CDR3 region has 17 residues. The germline gives CDR1 SGHAT, CDR2 FQNNGV. The V and J ends lost 0 bases and 4 bases, in that order; junction bases with no gene match: 7. This CDR3 is CASSLEKGQVLNEKLFF. The CDR3 nucleotides are TGTGCCAGCAGCTTAGAAAAGGGACAGGTCCTTAATGAAAAACTGTTTTTT.

In DNA form, the CDR3 reads TGCGCCAGCAGCTTGTTTTCCCTATCCTACAATGAGCAGTTCTTC. This encodes CASSLFSLSYNEQFF. This chain uses TRBV5-1 with TRBJ2-1; D remains ambiguous. The CDR3 runs to 15 residues. Trimming removed 1 base at V and 1 base at J, with 9 bases between. Germline V gene sequence: CDR1 SGHRS, CDR2 YFSETQ.

At least ten counts were recorded for this clonotype. One junction end does not reproduce the germline sequence, and a read error may be involved. The rearrangement uses TRBV5-1 and TRBJ2-3; D remains unclear. The length of the CDR3 is 12 residues. Germline V gene data show CDR1 as SGHRS and CDR2 as YFSETQ. Written as DNA, the CDR3 is TGTGCCAGCAGCCCTCCGTCAGATACGCAGTATTTT. Translating it yields CASSPPSDTQYF. Full variable domain (outside the CDR3, taken from reference TRBV5-1 and TRBJ2-3): KAGVTQTPRYLIKTRGQQVTLSCSPISGHRSVSWYQQTPGQGLQFLFEYFSETQRNKGNFPGRFSGRQFSNSRSEMNVSTLELGDSALYLCASSPPSDTQYFGPGTRLTVL.

This chain joins TRBV7-9 and TRBJ2-7; the D is unclear. Trimming removed 4 bases from V and 1 base from J, with 14 bases in between. Looked up from germline, CDR1 is SEHNR and CDR2 is FQNEAQ (reference sequence). This CDR3 region has 15 residues. The CDR3, as DNA: TGTGCCAGCAGCTCGGCCGTGGAATCTTCCTACGAGCAGTACTTC. Amino acids: CASSSAVESSYEQYF.

This clonotype was picked up a small number of times. V gene TRBV7-9 combines with J gene TRBJ2-7, with D perhaps given as TRBD1 or TRBD2 (6 bases each). The V gene lost 5 bases and the J gene lost 5 bases, with 16 bases spanning the gap. CDR1 SEHNR and CDR2 FQNEAQ come from the germline V gene (reference sequence). This CDR3 comprises 14 residues. The CDR3 sequence: CASSQTRGEDEQYF. In DNA form, the CDR3 reads TGTGCCAGCAGCCAAACTAGGGGGGAAGACGAGCAGTACTTC.

This clonotype was seen more than once but under ten times. The chain couples TRBV6-5 to TRBJ2-3, with D perhaps TRBD1 or TRBD2 (5 bases each). In germline, CDR1 is MNHEY, CDR2 SVGAGI. Trimming left V 3 bases short and J 0 bases short, with 10 bases between. The CDR3 loop spans 15 amino acids. The CDR3, as DNA: TGTGCCAGCAGTTATGTGGGGGATAGCACAGATACGCAGTATTTT. It translates to CASSYVGDSTDTQYF.

This clonotype was recorded a few times. V and J are TRBV7-2 and TRBJ2-5; 12 nucleotides agree with TRBD1. The end of the DNA aligns better with TRBJ2-7, so the J call may be wrong. CDR3 size: 15 residues. Germline lookup yields CDR1 SGHTA and CDR2 FQGNSA. The CDR3 DNA reads TGTGCCAGCAGAGCCGGGACAGGGGGCTTCTACGAGCAGTACTTC. It encodes CASRAGTGGFYEQYF.

This chain connects TRBV7-9 to TRBJ2-1, with D perhaps matching TRBD1 (5 bases). The J call may not be correct, given that the DNA end is closer to TRBJ2-7. Per germline, CDR1 SEHNR and CDR2 FQNEAQ (reference sequence). The length of the CDR3 is 14 residues. CDR3 DNA sequence: TGTGCCAGCAGCCCCAGACAGAACTCCTACGAGCAGTACTTC. Encoded protein: CASSPRQNSYEQYF.

J is TRBJ2-3 and V is TRBV2; 13 bases are shared with TRBD2. Trimming at V came to 0 bases and at J to 14 bases, leaving 2 bases not matched to a gene. The CDR3 has 13 amino acids. Germline lookup yields CDR1 SNHLY and CDR2 FYNNEI. CDR3 region: CASSEAGLAGVYF. CDR3 nucleotide sequence: TGTGCCAGCAGTGAAGCCGGACTAGCGGGAGTGTATTTT.